The clone carrying this TCR beta chain was recorded a few times. These data come from a study of T cell responses to AZD1222 COVID-19 vaccine. The CDR3 totals 13 residues. CDR1 is MNHEY and CDR2 is SVGAGI in the germline V gene. With 8 bases removed from V and 10 bases from J, the gap between germline ends came to 17 bases. Second-dose groups at about 4 or about 12 weeks were pooled. Produced via immunoSEQ multiplex PCR; TCRdb's table is partial and in-frame only. Of fewer than 200,000 clones in the sample, about 86% are singletons; the top ten hold around 10%. The receptor was derived from an adult who received the AZD1222 COVID-19 vaccine. This specimen was peripheral blood, taken 28 days after the second AZD1222 dose. V is TRBV6-5 and J is TRBJ1-4; possibly TRBD1 for D (5 bases). CDR3 residues: CASLGILGGKLFF. In nucleotides, the CDR3 is TGTGCCAGCCTCGGGATCCTTGGGGGAAAACTGTTTTTT.